The present TCR beta chain was sequenced within a study of neoadjuvant anti-PD-1 for oral cavity cancer. Assay used: immunoSEQ multiplex PCR; TCRdb lists only in-frame clones, some missing. Of 6,000 to 8,000 clones in the sample, less than 50% were seen once. This TCR derives from a person aged 35 to 85 with oral cavity squamous cell carcinoma. The source material was tumor tissue, sampled before nivolumab (anti-PD-1) treatment.

The CDR3 DNA reads TGTGCCAGTAGTACCCACAGGGGGAACACTGAAGCTTTCTTT. This gives the protein CASSTHRGNTEAFF. V usage is TRBV19 and J usage is TRBJ1-1; 7 bases are a match to TRBD1. The CDR3 loop spans 14 amino acids. Germline lookup yields CDR1 LNHDA and CDR2 SQIVND (reference sequence). J was trimmed by 1 base and V by 4 bases; bases with no gene match: 3. The full variable domain, with the rest looked up from reference TRBV19 and TRBJ1-1, is DGGITQSPKYLFRKEGQNVTLSCEQNLNHDAMYWYRQDPGQGLRLIYYSQIVNDFQKGDIAEGYSVSREKKESFPLTVTSAQKNPTAFYLCASSTHRGNTEAFFGQGTRLTVV.